Below, 25 T cell receptor beta chains from the same sample are listed, as sequenced in a study of CD8+ T cells in alopecia areata. Treatment specified: oral pan-JAK inhibitor, 5-10 mg twice daily. It was cDNA, reverse transcribed from extracted RNA, that served as the sequencing template. Assay used: immunoSEQ multiplex PCR; TCRdb lists only in-frame clones, some missing. The sample has about 190,000 clones, 55% to 70% seen once. The sequenced sample was CD4+ T cells sorted from blood, obtained at week 4, from a patient treated with tofacitinib. The receptors stem from a human donor with alopecia areata.

This chain uses TRBV30 with TRBJ1-2, with 7 nucleotides matching TRBD1. CDR1 and CDR2 (germline): GTSNPN, SVGIG (reference sequence). The V gene end was trimmed by 0 bases and the J gene end by 6 bases; junction bases not matched to a gene: 4. This CDR3 is built from 13 residues. DNA for the CDR3: TGTGCCTGGAGTGTTGGGACAGCAGATGGCTACACCTTC. Its protein product is CAWSVGTADGYTF.

The chain uses TRBV29-1 and TRBJ2-3; 7 nucleotides agree with TRBD2. With V trimmed by 6 bases and J by 0 bases, 9 bases remained unmatched. The germline V gene has CDR1 SQVTM and CDR2 ANQGSEA. There are 15 residues in the CDR3. The CDR3 protein is CSVQGLSGSTDTQYF. The CDR3 bases are TGCAGCGTCCAAGGGCTTAGCGGGAGCACAGATACGCAGTATTTT.

This clone was recorded a few times. CDR3 in amino acids: CSVQGRRDHEQYF. DNA of the CDR3: TGCAGCGTCCAAGGGCGCAGGGACCACGAGCAGTACTTC. This chain joins TRBV29-1 and TRBJ2-7; either TRBD1 or TRBD2 may fit D (5 bases each). In germline, CDR1 is SQVTM, CDR2 ANQGSEA. The V gene lost 6 bases and the J gene lost 5 bases, with 17 bases spanning the gap. CDR3 length: 13 residues.

This chain links TRBV5-1 with TRBJ2-7, with no clear D. Germline-derived CDR1 and CDR2 are SGHRS and YFSETQ. Trimming removed 0 bases from V and 7 bases from J, with 11 bases in between. The CDR3 covers 13 residues. The DNA of the CDR3 is TGCGCCAGCAGCTTGGTCCCCGTTGGAGAGCAGTACTTC. Translating it yields CASSLVPVGEQYF.

The V and J genes are TRBV6-6 and TRBJ2-7, with D possibly being TRBD1 (6 bases). V dropped 4 bases and J dropped 2 bases, with 9 bases sitting between them. The CDR3 runs 13 residues. Germline CDR1 and CDR2: MNHNY and SVGAGI (reference sequence). This chain's CDR3 is CASSSTGTYEQYF. The CDR3 nucleotides read TGTGCCAGCAGTTCAACAGGGACCTACGAGCAGTACTTC.

CDR3 bases: TGCGCCAGCAGCCGGGACAGGGGGAGGTTTGGCTACACCTTC. This encodes CASSRDRGRFGYTF. The chain uses TRBV4-3 and TRBJ1-2; 11 nucleotides line up with TRBD1. The germline V gene encodes CDR1 LGHNA and CDR2 YSLEER. V shed 4 bases, J shed 7 bases, and the junction held 5 bases outside the gene matches. This CDR3 spans 14 amino acids.

The rearrangement links TRBV5-1 to TRBJ2-5; TRBD2 matches 10 bases. From germline, CDR1 is SGHRS and CDR2 YFSETQ. J was trimmed by 5 bases and V by 3 bases; bases with no gene match: 4. The CDR3 loop spans 14 amino acids. DNA of the CDR3: TGCGCCAGCAGCTGGGGACTAGCGAAGGAGACCCAGTACTTC. Its protein is CASSWGLAKETQYF.

The V and J genes are TRBV6-1 and TRBJ1-2; D not certain. Trimming took 4 bases from V and 8 from J, leaving 14 bases between them. This CDR3 comprises 13 residues. Per the germline V gene, CDR1 is MNHNS and CDR2 is SASEGT. CDR3 protein: CASSALSGMGYTF. The CDR3 region has the DNA TGTGCCAGCAGTGCCTTGTCCGGGATGGGCTACACCTTC.

This rearrangement joins TRBV4-1 to TRBJ2-2; D not certain. The CDR3 is 17 amino acids. Trimming took 0 bases from V and 1 from J, leaving 12 bases between them. Germline V gene data show CDR1 as MGHRA and CDR2 as YSYEKL. As DNA, the CDR3 is TGCGCCAGCAGCCAAGATATGTCCTCCTGGAACACCGGGGAGCTGTTTTTT. It specifies CASSQDMSSWNTGELFF.

DNA of the CDR3: TGTGCCAGCAGCGACCGGACGGCAATCCCCTACGAGCAGTACTTC. Protein: CASSDRTAIPYEQYF. V and J are TRBV9 and TRBJ2-7; no clear D. CDR3 length: 15 residues. CDR1 is SGDLS, CDR2 YYNGEE, per germline. The germline V and J ends were trimmed by 3 bases and 2 bases, with 15 bases remaining between them.

The V and J genes are TRBV13 and TRBJ1-1; 9 bases align to TRBD1. V was pared by 5 bases and J by 5 bases, with 6 bases of the junction left unmatched. The CDR3 spans 14 residues. Germline CDR1 is PRHDT and CDR2 is FYEKMQ (reference sequence). The CDR3 loop is CASSPGTGRTEAFF. The CDR3 region has the DNA TGTGCCAGCAGCCCAGGGACAGGGCGGACTGAAGCTTTCTTT. The complete variable domain, with remaining parts taken from reference TRBV13 and TRBJ1-1, reads AAGVIQSPRHLIKEKRETATLKCYPIPRHDTVYWYQQGPGQDPQFLISFYEKMQSDKGSIPDRFSAQQFSDYHSELNMSSLELGDSALYFCASSPGTGRTEAFFGQGTRLTVV.

This clone was recorded once. V usage is TRBV2 and J usage is TRBJ1-2; D gene unclear. The CDR3 length is 12 residues. Deletions cut 3 bases from V and 8 bases from J, with 10 bases between. In germline, CDR1 is SNHLY, CDR2 FYNNEI. CDR3 amino acids: CASSESARGYTF. Here the CDR3 DNA reads TGTGCCAGCAGTGAGTCCGCGAGGGGCTACACCTTC.

The V and J genes are TRBV29-1 and TRBJ2-5; perhaps D is TRBD1 or TRBD2 (6 bases each). Germline CDR1 is SQVTM and CDR2 is ANQGSEA. V gave up 7 bases and J gave up 5 bases, with 20 bases separating them. This CDR3 is built from 14 residues. CDR3 sequence (DNA): TGCAGCGCTTCTCGATCGCGAGGGGGGGAGACCCAGTACTTC. Translated, it gives CSASRSRGGETQYF.

A note on this clone: The same CDR3 arises from other DNA sequences in this sample as well. The DNA for the CDR3 is TGCGCCAGCCGGGGAGCGGGAGTCTACAATGAGCAGTTCTTC. Translating it yields CASRGAGVYNEQFF. The rearrangement uses TRBV5-1 and TRBJ2-1, with TRBD2 matching over 8 bases. The germline V gene has CDR1 SGHRS and CDR2 YFSETQ. The trim removed 7 bases at V and 3 bases at J, leaving 6 bases unmatched. This CDR3 has 14 amino acids. The entire variable domain, with the rest obtained from reference TRBV5-1 and TRBJ2-1, is as follows: KAGVTQTPRYLIKTRGQQVTLSCSPISGHRSVSWYQQTPGQGLQFLFEYFSETQRNKGNFPGRFSGRQFSNSRSEMNVSTLELGDSALYLCASRGAGVYNEQFFGPGTRLTVL.

The chain joins TRBV30 to TRBJ2-3; possibly TRBD2 for D (5 bases). V was trimmed by 2 bases and J by 0 bases, leaving 9 bases between them. The CDR3 consists of 14 residues. Germline CDR1 reads GTSNPN; CDR2 reads SVGIG (reference sequence). CDR3 sequence reads: CAWSRAASTDTQYF. The CDR3 DNA reads TGTGCCTGGAGTAGAGCGGCTAGCACAGATACGCAGTATTTT.

The gene calls are TRBV5-1 and TRBJ2-1; 9 nucleotides agree with TRBD2. From germline, CDR1 is SGHRS and CDR2 YFSETQ. Trimming removed 0 bases from V and 6 bases from J; junction bases left unmatched: 7. CDR3 size: 16 residues. CDR3 sequence reads: CASSLGVGTSLNEQFF. Written as DNA, the CDR3 is TGCGCCAGCAGCTTGGGGGTGGGGACTAGCCTCAATGAGCAGTTCTTC.

The chain carries TRBV7-9 and TRBJ2-7; 10 nucleotides align to TRBD1. This CDR3 comprises 15 residues. CDR1 and CDR2 (germline): SEHNR, FQNEAQ (reference sequence). Trimming at V came to 5 bases and at J to 6 bases, leaving 10 bases not matched to a gene. The CDR3 spells CASSQKSWTGGEQYF. As DNA, the CDR3 is TGTGCCAGCAGCCAAAAATCTTGGACAGGGGGCGAGCAGTACTTC.

The rearrangement joins TRBV30 to TRBJ1-2, with no clear D. The CDR3 contains 12 residues. Trimming removed 3 bases at V and 7 bases at J, with 12 bases between. Germline V gives CDR1 GTSNPN, CDR2 SVGIG (reference sequence). The CDR3 here is CAWRPTQTGYTF. CDR3 bases: TGTGCCTGGAGGCCAACACAGACTGGCTACACCTTC.

The chain is built from TRBV2 and TRBJ1-1, with TRBD1 matching over 9 bases. With V trimmed by 7 bases and J by 8 bases, 11 bases remained unmatched. The V gene's germline CDR1 is SNHLY and CDR2 FYNNEI. This CDR3 region has 14 residues. The CDR3 loop reads CASTGDRVFYEAFF. The CDR3 nucleotides read TGTGCCAGCACCGGGGACAGGGTTTTTTACGAAGCTTTCTTT.

The chain employs TRBV28 and TRBJ1-1; D remains unclear. CDR3 length: 13 residues. The germline V and J ends were trimmed by 2 bases and 0 bases, with 4 bases remaining between them. Per germline, CDR1 MDHEN and CDR2 SYDVKM. The CDR3 sequence: CASSLQVNTEAFF. CDR3 coding DNA: TGTGCCAGCAGTTTACAAGTGAACACTGAAGCTTTCTTT.

V gene TRBV4-2 combines with J gene TRBJ1-1, with TRBD1 as a possible D gene (6 bases). Germline V CDR1 and CDR2: LGHNA, YNFKEQ. The CDR3 is made up of 14 amino acids. The V and J ends lost 0 bases and 7 bases respectively, with 12 bases between them. CDR3 protein: CASSQDYRDHEAFF. In nucleotides, the CDR3 is TGTGCCAGCAGCCAAGACTACAGGGACCATGAAGCTTTCTTT.

V is TRBV9 and J is TRBJ2-5; D unresolved. V was trimmed by 5 bases and J by 1 base, leaving 15 bases between them. CDR3 size: 15 residues. Per the germline V gene, CDR1 is SGDLS and CDR2 is YYNGEE. The CDR3 DNA sequence: TGTGCCAGCAGTCAGATACCGAACCCCCAAGAGACCCAGTACTTC. It specifies CASSQIPNPQETQYF.

V is TRBV28 and J is TRBJ2-4; D might be TRBD1 (6 bases). With 3 bases removed from V and 4 bases from J, the gap between germline ends came to 10 bases. The CDR3 is made up of 14 amino acids. CDR1 is MDHEN, CDR2 SYDVKM, per germline. CDR3 sequence: CASSLHQGKNIQYF. In DNA form, the CDR3 reads TGTGCCAGCAGTTTGCACCAGGGGAAAAACATTCAGTACTTC.

The J gene is TRBJ2-7, the V gene TRBV27; TRBD1 is a possible D gene (6 bases). CDR1 is MNHEY, CDR2 SMNVEV, per germline (reference sequence). V was clipped by 5 bases and J by 7 bases, with 18 bases between them. The CDR3 covers 14 residues. The CDR3 loop reads CASSPRDTRLEQYF. CDR3 nucleotides: TGTGCCAGCAGTCCTCGGGACACCCGTCTGGAGCAGTACTTC.

There are a few counts of this clone. The rearrangement joins TRBV30 to TRBJ2-2; D possibly matches TRBD1 or TRBD2 (6 bases each). V lost 2 bases, J lost 0 bases, and 16 bases lay in between. Germline V gene lookup returns CDR1 GTSNPN and CDR2 SVGIG (reference sequence). The CDR3 length is 17 residues. In DNA, the CDR3 is TGTGCCTGGAGTAAAGGGGGGCGCGGAGCGAACACCGGGGAGCTGTTTTTT. It yields the protein CAWSKGGRGANTGELFF.